Detailed here is one T cell receptor (beta chain). Time point meaning: blood from clinic visit 5 months post-surgery; TSC patient then seizure free. There are 14 residues in the CDR3. Looked up from germline, CDR1 is MRHNA and CDR2 is SNTAGT. Between the trimmed V and J ends, which lost 10 bases and 4 bases, there was a span of 18 bases. The data originate from a study of brain T cells in children with intractable seizures. Sequenced by immunoSEQ multiplex PCR; TCRdb stores in-frame clones only, minus some. This table holds 340,000 or so clones, roughly 92% found once. The rearrangement uses TRBV6-4 and TRBJ2-3; tentative D call: TRBD2 (5 bases). Sequences were derived from peripheral blood, sampled less than 6 months after surgery. The sequence was collected from a boy under three years old with tuberous sclerosis and intractable seizures. As DNA, the CDR3 is TGTGCCACGAAAGCTGAAGCCGGGGCAGATACGCAGTATTTT. Translated, it gives CATKAEAGADTQYF.